These 25 T cell receptor beta chains were all obtained from the same sample, sequenced in a study of T cells in Graves' hyperthyroidism and ophthalmopathy. Using RNA transcripts as the source, TCR beta CDR3 regions were amplified. The HTBI primer set was used in a first-round RT-PCR of the TCR CDR3. TCRdb used MiXCR to reprocess the multiplex PCR reads, holding one entry per CDR3 protein. The table has under 400,000 distinct CDR3 sequences, roughly 15% seen once. The sample comprised blood. All receptors come from a man aged 30 to 45 with Graves' hyperthyroidism.

The rearrangement uses TRBV6-1 and TRBJ2-1, with 9 bases that match TRBD1. J gave up 4 bases and V 7 bases, and 8 bases lay outside the gene matches. Germline values: CDR1 MNHNS, CDR2 SASEGT. The CDR3 loop spans 15 amino acids. This chain's CDR3 is CASIPAGTGYNEQFF. The CDR3 nucleotides read TGTGCCAGCATACCCGCTGGGACAGGGTACAATGAGCAGTTCTTC.

This clonotype was picked up many times. The chain recombines TRBV5-1 with TRBJ1-2; no definite D call. Deletions cut 0 bases from V and 1 base from J, with 4 bases between. Germline values: CDR1 SGHRS, CDR2 YFSETQ. There are 13 residues in the CDR3. In DNA, the CDR3 is TGCGCCAGCAGCTTGGGACATAACTATGGCTACACCTTC. This sequence encodes CASSLGHNYGYTF. The full variable domain, rest sourced from reference TRBV5-1 and TRBJ1-2, is KAGVTQTPRYLIKTRGQQVTLSCSPISGHRSVSWYQQTPGQGLQFLFEYFSETQRNKGNFPGRFSGRQFSNSRSEMNVSTLELGDSALYLCASSLGHNYGYTFGSGTRLTVV.

This clonotype was seen only a few times. The V and J genes are TRBV6-1 and TRBJ2-3, with D possibly being TRBD2 (5 bases). The CDR3 length is 14 residues. V gave up 6 bases and J gave up 6 bases, with 16 bases separating them. Per the germline V gene, CDR1 is MNHNS and CDR2 is SASEGT. The CDR3 loop reads CASRRESSRDTQYF. The CDR3 coding sequence is TGTGCCAGCAGAAGGGAGTCATCTAGGGATACGCAGTATTTT.

The sample holds a few counts of this clonotype. The chain recombines TRBV5-1 with TRBJ2-2; D is unresolved. CDR1 SGHRS and CDR2 YFSETQ come from the germline V gene. This CDR3 comprises 13 residues. Deletions cut 4 bases from V and 5 bases from J, with 9 bases between. For the CDR3, the DNA is TGCGCCAGCAGCAACGACGTGACCGGGGAGCTGTTTTTT. Amino acids: CASSNDVTGELFF.

J is TRBJ1-5 and V is TRBV3-1; possible D gene TRBD1, 5 bases. Per the germline V gene, CDR1 is LGHDT and CDR2 is YNNKEL (reference sequence). V was trimmed by 3 bases and J by 0 bases, leaving 6 bases between them. The CDR3 length is 14 residues. CDR3 nucleotide sequence: TGTGCCAGCAGCCATGGGGGTAGCAATCAGCCCCAGCATTTT. Amino acid sequence: CASSHGGSNQPQHF.

The gene calls are TRBV18 and TRBJ1-1; 9 bases agree with TRBD1. Germline V gene data show CDR1 as KGHSH and CDR2 as LQKENI. The CDR3 extends over 14 amino acids. V dropped 3 bases and J dropped 14; count of bases not matched to a gene: 13. This CDR3 reads CASSPTGGSRGSFF. CDR3 nucleotide sequence: TGTGCCAGCTCACCCACAGGGGGCTCCCGGGGTAGCTTCTTT.

This clonotype has just a few counts. V usage is TRBV4-1 and J usage is TRBJ2-2, with D possibly called TRBD1 or TRBD2 (7 bases each). Deletions cut 4 bases from V and 7 bases from J, with 22 bases between. Looked up from germline, CDR1 is MGHRA and CDR2 is YSYEKL. The CDR3 extends over 17 amino acids. The CDR3 DNA reads as TGCGCCAGCAGCCCCCAGGGGGGGCTCCCCGGGATCGGGGAGCTGTTTTTT. It codes for CASSPQGGLPGIGELFF.

The chain joins TRBV11-2 to TRBJ2-7; TRBD1 is a possible D gene (5 bases). V was trimmed by 3 bases and J by 7 bases, leaving 13 bases between them. Looked up from germline, CDR1 is SGHAT and CDR2 is FQNNGV. This CDR3 has 13 residues. Here the CDR3 reads CASSFLGRVEQYF. The CDR3, as DNA: TGTGCCAGCAGCTTTCTGGGGCGTGTGGAGCAGTACTTC.

This clonotype was detected many times. The chain links TRBV11-1 to TRBJ2-1; D may match TRBD1 or TRBD2 (5 bases each). The CDR3 is made up of 15 amino acids. Trimming removed 1 base at V and 2 bases at J, with 9 bases between. Germline-derived CDR1 and CDR2 are SGHAT and FQDESV (reference sequence). CDR3 in amino acids: CASSLGGWAYNEQFF. The CDR3, as DNA: TGTGCCAGCAGCTTAGGGGGGTGGGCCTACAATGAGCAGTTCTTC.

This clonotype occurred many times. The chain links TRBV11-3 to TRBJ2-5; D not certain. The CDR3 covers 13 residues. Trimming left V 3 bases short and J 3 bases short, with 8 bases between. From germline, CDR1 is SGHNT and CDR2 YENEEA. This CDR3 reads CASSFTAEETQYF. The DNA for the CDR3 is TGTGCCAGCAGCTTTACGGCGGAAGAGACCCAGTACTTC.

The rearrangement links TRBV6-1 to TRBJ2-3, with 7 bases fitting TRBD2. The CDR3 sequence is 14 residues long. Losses at the gene ends were 3 bases for V and 5 bases for J; bases not matched to a gene: 5. CDR1 MNHNS and CDR2 SASEGT come from the germline V gene. The CDR3 protein is CASSERTRGDTQYF. The CDR3 bases are TGTGCCAGCAGTGAGCGGACTAGGGGAGATACGCAGTATTTT.

This clonotype was observed many times. The chain is built from TRBV2 and TRBJ1-3; D uncertain. V shed 4 bases and J shed 7 bases, with 11 bases lying between them. CDR3 length equals 13 residues. Looked up from germline, CDR1 is SNHLY and CDR2 is FYNNEI. CDR3 coding DNA: TGTGCCAGCAGTGTAGCGGAGTCGAACACCATATATTTT. It translates to CASSVAESNTIYF. Full variable domain (remainder filled in from reference TRBV2 and TRBJ1-3): EPEVTQTPSHQVTQMGQEVILRCVPISNHLYFYWYRQILGQKVEFLVSFYNNEISEKSEIFDDQFSVERPDGSNFTLKIRSTKLEDSAMYFCASSVAESNTIYFGEGSWLTVV.

Many counts were recorded for this clonotype. This CDR3 is CASSSSYRAEQYF. The CDR3 bases are TGTGCCAGCAGTTCATCGTACCGGGCCGAGCAGTACTTC. This chain connects TRBV7-2 to TRBJ2-7; no definite D call. CDR3 length: 13 residues. CDR1 and CDR2 (germline): SGHTA, FQGNSA. Trimming stripped 6 bases from V and 6 bases from J, with 15 bases between.

The rearrangement links TRBV24-1 to TRBJ2-2; maybe TRBD2 (5 bases). V gave up 1 base and J gave up 4 bases, with 6 bases separating them. CDR1 is KGHDR, CDR2 SFDVKD, per germline. The CDR3 covers 14 residues. DNA for the CDR3: TGTGCCACCAGTGATTTTCGGGGCACCGGGGAGCTGTTTTTT. Translated: CATSDFRGTGELFF.

Many counts were recorded for this clonotype. CDR3 protein: CASSYPAGELFF. CDR3 nucleotides: TGTGCCAGCAGTTACCCTGCCGGGGAGCTGTTTTTT. The chain has TRBV6-6 and TRBJ2-2; D uncertain. The germline V gene has CDR1 MNHNY and CDR2 SVGAGI (reference sequence). Trimming cost V 2 bases and J 6 bases, with 4 bases left between them. The CDR3 is 12 residues long.

This clonotype was seen a single time. The chain carries TRBV4-1 and TRBJ2-7, with 11 bases fitting TRBD1. With 1 base clipped from V and 7 bases from J, the junction kept 6 bases outside the gene matches. The germline V gene has CDR1 MGHRA and CDR2 YSYEKL. The CDR3 extends over 15 amino acids. In DNA form, the CDR3 reads TGCGCCAGCAGCCAAGCGGGGACAGGGGGGAGTGAGCAGTACTTC. Its translation is CASSQAGTGGSEQYF.

This clonotype was counted many times. J is TRBJ1-1 and V is TRBV7-3; D gene uncertain. The CDR3 consists of 14 residues. Germline CDR1 is SGHTA and CDR2 is FQGTGA. Between the trimmed V and J ends, which lost 2 bases and 2 bases, there was a span of 9 bases. This chain's CDR3 is CASSLGEINTEAFF. As DNA, the CDR3 is TGTGCCAGCAGCTTAGGGGAGATAAACACTGAAGCTTTCTTT.

The chain employs TRBV3-1 and TRBJ2-1, with 13 nucleotides matching TRBD2. CDR3 length equals 17 residues. V dropped 0 bases and J dropped 9; count of bases not matched to a gene: 8. In germline, CDR1 is LGHDT, CDR2 YNNKEL (reference sequence). This CDR3 reads CASSQDGGLAGRGEQFF. The DNA of the CDR3 is TGTGCCAGCAGCCAAGACGGGGGACTAGCGGGGCGGGGTGAGCAGTTCTTC.

Only a few counts were recorded for this clonotype. V usage is TRBV4-1 and J usage is TRBJ1-2; D is possibly TRBD1 (5 bases). Germline lookup yields CDR1 MGHRA and CDR2 YSYEKL. Trimming pared 0 bases from V and 6 bases from J, leaving 11 bases between. The CDR3 sequence is 14 residues long. CDR3 region: CASSQDPGMDGYTF. In DNA, the CDR3 is TGCGCCAGCAGCCAAGACCCAGGGATGGATGGCTACACCTTC.

The sample holds many counts of this clonotype. The chain employs TRBV3-1 and TRBJ2-1; 9 bases are shared with TRBD1. The CDR3 extends over 13 amino acids. The germline V gene encodes CDR1 LGHDT and CDR2 YNNKEL (reference sequence). J gave up 6 bases and V 5 bases, and 2 bases lay outside the gene matches. For the CDR3, the DNA is TGTGCCAGCAGCGACAGGGGGTCCAATGAGCAGTTCTTC. Protein product: CASSDRGSNEQFF.

Only a few counts were recorded for this clonotype. CDR3 residues: CSARGLGWAGEQYF. In nucleotides, the CDR3 is TGCAGTGCTAGGGGACTAGGATGGGCGGGGGAGCAGTACTTC. This chain links TRBV20-1 with TRBJ2-7, with TRBD2 identical over 8 bases. Germline V gene data show CDR1 as DFQATT and CDR2 as SNEGSKA (reference sequence). V gave up 3 bases and J gave up 7 bases; unmatched junction bases: 11. The CDR3 has 14 amino acids.

The genes are TRBV14 and TRBJ1-4, with D tentatively TRBD1 (5 bases). V was cut by 1 base and J by 4 bases, with 16 bases left in between. CDR3 length: 17 residues. Germline CDR1 reads SGHDN; CDR2 reads FVKESK. The CDR3 loop is CASSQGTRERINEKLFF. CDR3 coding DNA: TGTGCCAGCAGCCAAGGGACAAGGGAGCGGATTAATGAAAAACTGTTTTTT.

This clonotype was detected only a few times. The J gene is TRBJ1-2, the V gene TRBV20-1, with D perhaps TRBD1 (6 bases). Germline V gene data show CDR1 as DFQATT and CDR2 as SNEGSKA (reference sequence). Between the trimmed V and J ends, which lost 3 bases and 8 bases, there was a span of 13 bases. CDR3 length equals 12 residues. The CDR3 here is CSARAGDLGYTF. The CDR3 DNA is TGCAGTGCTAGGGCAGGGGATCTGGGCTACACCTTC.

This clonotype was seen ten or more times. The chain has TRBV5-1 and TRBJ2-1; TRBD2 aligns across 10 bases. This CDR3 spans 15 amino acids. V was clipped by 4 bases and J by 9 bases; unmatched bases: 10. CDR1 and CDR2 from the germline V gene are SGHRS and YFSETQ. Here the CDR3 reads CASSLLGLAESEQFF. CDR3 DNA: TGCGCCAGCAGCCTTCTCGGACTAGCGGAATCTGAGCAGTTCTTC.

CDR3 residues: CASSIVNRVGNQPQHF. CDR3 DNA sequence: TGTGCCAGTAGTATAGTTAACAGGGTAGGCAATCAGCCCCAGCATTTT. J is TRBJ1-5 and V is TRBV19, with a possible D match to TRBD1 (6 bases). The CDR3 consists of 16 residues. Germline CDR1 reads LNHDA; CDR2 reads SQIVND (reference sequence). The V gene lost 1 base and the J gene lost 2 bases, with 12 bases spanning the gap.